The entry below gives a single TCR beta chain sequence along with its context. The antigen remains undetermined. After re-calling the 5' RACE reads, TCRdb lists one entry per CDR3 protein, DNA absent. Listed are about 380,000 distinct CDR3 sequences; roughly 5.2% falls within the top ten. These data are taken from a study of T cells expressing NK-cell markers. Whole-study results and caveats: In four donors, dominant clonotypes made up 28.3-60.1% of CD3+CD56-NKG2C+ cells. In a group of several donors, dominant NKG2C+ clonotypes represented about 1.0-7.5% of CD8+ T cells.

This CDR3 spans 16 amino acids. The V gene's germline CDR1 is SGHTA and CDR2 FQGNSA. The chain uses TRBV7-2 and TRBJ2-7; as DNA is missing, the TRBD2 call by TCRdb cannot be tested. The source of this sequence is a man aged 18-75 years in good health. Sequencing used blood T cells: a sorted CD56 or NKG2C T cell subset, CD4+ or CD8+ T cells, or bulk PBMC T cells (not recorded which). The CDR3 loop reads CASSLWGTSSSYEQYF.